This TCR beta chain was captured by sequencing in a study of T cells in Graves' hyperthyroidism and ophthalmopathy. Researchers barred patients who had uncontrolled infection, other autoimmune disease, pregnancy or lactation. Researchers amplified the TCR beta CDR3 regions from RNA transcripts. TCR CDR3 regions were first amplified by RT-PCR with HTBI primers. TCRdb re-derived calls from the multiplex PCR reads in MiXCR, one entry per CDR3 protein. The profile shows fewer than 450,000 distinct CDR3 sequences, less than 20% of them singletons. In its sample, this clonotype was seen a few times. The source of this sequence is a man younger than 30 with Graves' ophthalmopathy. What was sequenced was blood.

The DNA for the CDR3 is TGTGCCAGCAGCGCGGACGGAATTAATGAAAAACTGTTTTTT. It translates to CASSADGINEKLFF. The rearrangement links TRBV7-9 to TRBJ1-4; D is undetermined. The CDR3 covers 14 residues. Per germline, CDR1 SEHNR and CDR2 FQNEAQ (reference sequence). The V gene lost 5 bases and the J gene lost 4 bases, with 11 bases spanning the gap. Full variable domain (remainder filled in from reference TRBV7-9 and TRBJ1-4): DTGVSQNPRHKITKRGQNVTFRCDPISEHNRLYWYRQTLGQGPEFLTYFQNEAQLEKSRLLSDRFSAERPKGSFSTLEIQRTEQGDSAMYLCASSADGINEKLFFGSGTQLSVL.